One and the same sample provided the 11 T cell receptor beta chains below, sequenced in a study of identical twins. MiXCR was run by TCRdb on the 5' RACE reads, yielding one entry per CDR3 protein. The table lists approximately 500,000 distinct CDR3 sequences, about 15% of them singletons, with about 0.47% in the top ten. These same data were also listed under a study on yellow fever vaccine responses in identical twins.

The sequenced sample consisted of CD4+ T cells sorted from blood. These receptors all come from a woman aged 18-35 years in good health.

This chain connects TRBV7-3 to TRBJ2-1; D call uncertain. The CDR3 runs to 11 residues. V was pared by 4 bases and J by 8 bases, with 6 bases between. Germline CDR1 and CDR2: SGHTA and FQGTGA. CDR3 in amino acids: CASSSSDEQFF. For the CDR3, the DNA is TGTGCCAGCAGCTCTTCGGATGAGCAGTTCTTC.

CDR3 amino acids: CSARDLSGGPYEQYV. The CDR3 nucleotides are TGCAGTGCTAGAGATCTTAGCGGGGGGCCCTACGAGCAGTACGTC. The chain employs TRBV20-1 and TRBJ2-7, with 10 nucleotides matching TRBD2. This CDR3 is built from 15 residues. CDR1 and CDR2 from the germline V gene are DFQATT and SNEGSKA (reference sequence). V gave up 0 bases and J gave up 2 bases; unmatched junction bases: 4.

The V and J genes are TRBV6-1 and TRBJ2-7; 7 nucleotides match TRBD1. CDR1 and CDR2 (germline): MNHNS, SASEGT. There are 15 residues in the CDR3. Trimming at V came to 7 bases and at J to 4 bases, leaving 13 bases not matched to a gene. The CDR3 is CASIPNVAGGYEQYF. The CDR3 DNA reads as TGTGCCAGCATTCCAAACGTAGCAGGGGGATACGAGCAGTACTTC.

In DNA, the CDR3 is TGTGCCAGCAGCTTAGACGTAGCCGGCACAGATACGCAGTATTTT. As protein: CASSLDVAGTDTQYF. The chain uses TRBV7-2 and TRBJ2-3; D is unclear. CDR1 is SGHTA, CDR2 FQGNSA, per germline. Between the trimmed V and J ends, which lost 1 base and 1 base, there was a span of 9 bases. CDR3 size: 15 residues.

The J gene is TRBJ2-3, the V gene TRBV7-2; either TRBD1 or TRBD2 may fit D (5 bases each). V was cut by 4 bases and J by 4 bases, with 12 bases left in between. The CDR3 extends over 14 amino acids. Germline V CDR1 and CDR2: SGHTA, FQGNSA. The CDR3 reads CASSSSRGADTQYF. The CDR3 nucleotides read TGTGCCAGCAGCTCCTCGAGAGGGGCAGATACGCAGTATTTT.

The CDR3 coding sequence is TGTGCCAGTAGTCGGGCTAGCGACCTAGGGGATACGCAGTATTTT. This sequence encodes CASSRASDLGDTQYF. V and J are TRBV19 and TRBJ2-3, with D perhaps TRBD2 (6 bases). CDR1 is LNHDA, CDR2 SQIVND, per germline (reference sequence). Trimming shortened V by 5 bases and J by 6 bases, and 18 bases separated the two germline ends. The CDR3 spans 15 residues. The full variable domain, with the rest looked up from reference TRBV19 and TRBJ2-3, is DGGITQSPKYLFRKEGQNVTLSCEQNLNHDAMYWYRQDPGQGLRLIYYSQIVNDFQKGDIAEGYSVSREKKESFPLTVTSAQKNPTAFYLCASSRASDLGDTQYFGPGTRLTVL.

The rearrangement joins TRBV20-1 to TRBJ2-7; 9 nucleotides line up with TRBD1. CDR3 length: 14 residues. Losses at the gene ends were 2 bases for V and 7 bases for J; bases not matched to a gene: 9. Germline CDR1 is DFQATT and CDR2 is SNEGSKA (reference sequence). CDR3 nucleotide sequence: TGCAGTGCTAGACCCCCACAGGGGGCGGGTGAGCAGTACGTC. It specifies CSARPPQGAGEQYV.

Ten or more counts support this clonotype. The V and J genes are TRBV5-6 and TRBJ2-4, with D hard to call. Germline V gene lookup returns CDR1 SGHDT and CDR2 YYEEEE. With 0 bases removed from V and 3 bases from J, the gap between germline ends came to 10 bases. The CDR3 extends over 15 amino acids. The DNA for the CDR3 is TGTGCCAGCAGCTTGGAGCCCACAGTCAAAAACATTCAGTACTTC. This translates into CASSLEPTVKNIQYF.

This clonotype was picked up a small number of times. The gene calls are TRBV5-1 and TRBJ1-2, with a weak D call TRBD1 (5 bases). The CDR3 is 15 residues long. Trimming took off 2 bases at V and 2 bases at J, with 13 bases between the two ends. Germline V CDR1 and CDR2: SGHRS, YFSETQ. The CDR3 bases are TGCGCCAGCAGCTTCAGCCCCCGGGGGAACTATGGCTACACCTTC. Its protein is CASSFSPRGNYGYTF.

This clonotype was detected a few times. This chain joins TRBV11-2 and TRBJ2-3, with D possibly TRBD2 on 6 matching bases. V lost 2 bases, J lost 2 bases, and 20 bases lay in between. Germline CDR1 reads SGHAT; CDR2 reads FQNNGV. This CDR3 has 18 residues. The CDR3 DNA follows: TGTGCCAGCAGCTTAAGTGCGGGGACCTCTATAACCACAGATACGCAGTATTTT. Its protein product is CASSLSAGTSITTDTQYF.

The V and J genes are TRBV2 and TRBJ2-5; 14 bases are shared with TRBD2. The length of the CDR3 is 17 residues. V lost 6 bases to trimming and J lost 0 bases; unmatched junction nucleotides: 6. CDR1 is SNHLY, CDR2 FYNNEI, per germline. As DNA, the CDR3 is TGTGCCAGCAGGAGGACTAGCGGGGGGTCGTACCAAGAGACCCAGTACTTC. It is translated as CASRRTSGGSYQETQYF.